This T cell receptor (beta chain) was identified in a study of T cells in Graves' hyperthyroidism and ophthalmopathy. The CDR3 extends over 12 amino acids. Germline loops: CDR1 MDHEN, CDR2 SYDVKM. This clonotype has just a few counts. A junction end diverges from the germline sequence, so it may reflect a read error. The source material, RNA transcripts, was used to amplify TCR beta CDR3 regions. The study used the HTBI primer set for a first-round RT-PCR of the TCR CDR3. A single record per CDR3 protein comes from TCRdb applying MiXCR to the multiplex PCR reads. The data hold hundreds of thousands of distinct CDR3 sequences, with approximately 16% observed a single time. Uncontrolled infection, other autoimmune disease, pregnancy and lactation each barred patients from inclusion. Fresh peripheral blood, around 9.3 ml, was the source of the PBMCs.

Sequencing was performed on blood. The origin of this receptor is a woman aged 40-49 years with Graves' ophthalmopathy. This chain links TRBV28 with TRBJ1-2; D call uncertain. The CDR3 nucleotides read TGTGCCAGCAGTTTAAGAGGGTATGGCTACGCCTTC. Its translation is CASSLRGYGYAF.